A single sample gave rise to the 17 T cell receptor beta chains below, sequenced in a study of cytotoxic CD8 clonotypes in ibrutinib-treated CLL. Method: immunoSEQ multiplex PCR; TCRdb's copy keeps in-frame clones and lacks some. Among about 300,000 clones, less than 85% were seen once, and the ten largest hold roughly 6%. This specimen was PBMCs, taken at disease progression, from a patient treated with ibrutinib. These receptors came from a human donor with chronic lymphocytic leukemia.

CDR3 loop: CSVEMTANTGELFF. CDR3 DNA: TGCAGCGTTGAAATGACAGCTAACACCGGGGAGCTGTTTTTT. The gene calls are TRBV29-1 and TRBJ2-2, with a tentative D call TRBD1 (5 bases). The CDR3 has 14 residues. V was shortened by 2 bases and J by 2 bases, with 9 bases between the two germline ends. Germline V gene data show CDR1 as SQVTM and CDR2 as ANQGSEA.

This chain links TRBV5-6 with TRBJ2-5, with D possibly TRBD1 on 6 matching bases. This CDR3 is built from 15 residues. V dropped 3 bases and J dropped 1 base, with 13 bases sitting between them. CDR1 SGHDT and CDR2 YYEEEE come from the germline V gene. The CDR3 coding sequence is TGTGCCAGCAGCTACAGGGCCTCCACCCAAGAGACCCAGTACTTC. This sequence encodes CASSYRASTQETQYF.

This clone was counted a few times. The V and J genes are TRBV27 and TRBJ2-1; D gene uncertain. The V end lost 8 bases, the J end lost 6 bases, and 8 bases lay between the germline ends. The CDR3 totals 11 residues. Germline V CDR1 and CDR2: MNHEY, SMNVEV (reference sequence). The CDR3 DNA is TGTGCCAGCGCCCGGAGCAATGAGCAGTTCTTC. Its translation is CASARSNEQFF.

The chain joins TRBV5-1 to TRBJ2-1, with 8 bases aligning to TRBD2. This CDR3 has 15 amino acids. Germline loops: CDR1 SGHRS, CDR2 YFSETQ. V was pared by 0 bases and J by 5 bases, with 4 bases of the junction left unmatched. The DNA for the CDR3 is TGCGCCAGCAGCTTGGTGGGACTAGGAAACAATGAGCAGTTCTTC. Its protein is CASSLVGLGNNEQFF. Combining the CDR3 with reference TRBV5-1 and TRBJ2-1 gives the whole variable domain KAGVTQTPRYLIKTRGQQVTLSCSPISGHRSVSWYQQTPGQGLQFLFEYFSETQRNKGNFPGRFSGRQFSNSRSEMNVSTLELGDSALYLCASSLVGLGNNEQFFGPGTRLTVL.

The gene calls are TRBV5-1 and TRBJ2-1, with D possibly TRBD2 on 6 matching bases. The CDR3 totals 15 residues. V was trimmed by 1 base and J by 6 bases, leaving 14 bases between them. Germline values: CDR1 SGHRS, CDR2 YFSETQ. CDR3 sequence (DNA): TGCGCCAGCAGCTTGCTCCAGGTCGGGGGCAATGAGCAGTTCTTC. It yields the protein CASSLLQVGGNEQFF.

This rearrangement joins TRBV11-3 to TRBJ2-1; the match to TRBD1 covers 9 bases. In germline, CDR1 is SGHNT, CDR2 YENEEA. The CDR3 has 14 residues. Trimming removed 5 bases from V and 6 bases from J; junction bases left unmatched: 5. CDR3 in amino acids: CASSTDRGSNEQFF. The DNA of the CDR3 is TGTGCCAGCAGCACGGACAGGGGAAGCAATGAGCAGTTCTTC.

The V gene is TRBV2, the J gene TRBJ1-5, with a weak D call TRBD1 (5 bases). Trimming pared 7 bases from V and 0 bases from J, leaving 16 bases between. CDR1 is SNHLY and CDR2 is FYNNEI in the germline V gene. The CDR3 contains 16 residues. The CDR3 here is CASTEDGAYSNQPQHF. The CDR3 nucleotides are TGTGCCAGCACAGAGGACGGGGCTTATAGCAATCAGCCCCAGCATTTT.

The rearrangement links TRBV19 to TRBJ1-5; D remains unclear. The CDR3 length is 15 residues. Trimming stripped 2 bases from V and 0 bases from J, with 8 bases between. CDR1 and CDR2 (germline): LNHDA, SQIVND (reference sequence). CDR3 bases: TGTGCCAGTAGTATATCGCCGAATAGCAATCAGCCCCAGCATTTT. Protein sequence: CASSISPNSNQPQHF.

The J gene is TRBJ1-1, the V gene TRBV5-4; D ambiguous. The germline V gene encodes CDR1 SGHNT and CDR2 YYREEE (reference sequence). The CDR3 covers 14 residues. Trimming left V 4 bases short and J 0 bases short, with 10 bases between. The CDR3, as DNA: TGTGCCAGCAGCCCCACCCTTATGAACACTGAAGCTTTCTTT. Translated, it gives CASSPTLMNTEAFF. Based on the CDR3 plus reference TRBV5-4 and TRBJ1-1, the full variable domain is ETGVTQSPTHLIKTRGQQVTLRCSSQSGHNTVSWYQQALGQGPQFIFQYYREEENGRGNFPPRFSGLQFPNYSSELNVNALELDDSALYLCASSPTLMNTEAFFGQGTRLTVV.

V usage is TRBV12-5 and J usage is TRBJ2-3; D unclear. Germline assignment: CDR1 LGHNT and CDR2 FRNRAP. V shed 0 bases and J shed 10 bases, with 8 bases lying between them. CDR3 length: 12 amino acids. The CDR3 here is CASGLVLEPQYF. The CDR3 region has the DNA TGTGCTAGTGGTTTGGTACTGGAGCCGCAGTATTTT.

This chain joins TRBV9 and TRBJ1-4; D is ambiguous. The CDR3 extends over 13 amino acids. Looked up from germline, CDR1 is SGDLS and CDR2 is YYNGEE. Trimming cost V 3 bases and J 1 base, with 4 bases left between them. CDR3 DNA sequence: TGTGCCAGCAGCGCGAGAACTAATGAAAAACTGTTTTTT. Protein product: CASSARTNEKLFF.

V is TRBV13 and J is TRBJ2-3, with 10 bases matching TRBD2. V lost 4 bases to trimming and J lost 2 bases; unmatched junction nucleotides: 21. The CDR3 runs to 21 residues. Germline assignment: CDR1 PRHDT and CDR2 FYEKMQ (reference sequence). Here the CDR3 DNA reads TGTGCCAGCAGCTCACCCCTCGGAGGACTAGCGGAGGGGGGCCCCACAGATACGCAGTATTTT. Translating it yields CASSSPLGGLAEGGPTDTQYF.

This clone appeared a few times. The CDR3 spells CASSHRTGLEETQYF. As DNA, the CDR3 is TGCGCCAGCAGCCACAGGACAGGCCTTGAGGAGACCCAGTACTTC. The chain recombines TRBV5-1 with TRBJ2-5; 7 nucleotides line up with TRBD1. Germline-derived CDR1 and CDR2 are SGHRS and YFSETQ. This CDR3 comprises 15 residues. V shed 4 bases and J 5 bases; nucleotides not matched to a gene: 11.

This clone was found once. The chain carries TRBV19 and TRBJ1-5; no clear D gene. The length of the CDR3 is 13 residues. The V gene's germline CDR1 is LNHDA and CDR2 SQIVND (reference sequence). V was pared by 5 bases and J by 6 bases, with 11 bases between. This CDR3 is CASSLGLIQPQHF. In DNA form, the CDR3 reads TGTGCCAGTAGTCTCGGCCTGATTCAGCCCCAGCATTTT. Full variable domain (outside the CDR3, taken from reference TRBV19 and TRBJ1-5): DGGITQSPKYLFRKEGQNVTLSCEQNLNHDAMYWYRQDPGQGLRLIYYSQIVNDFQKGDIAEGYSVSREKKESFPLTVTSAQKNPTAFYLCASSLGLIQPQHFGDGTRLSIL.

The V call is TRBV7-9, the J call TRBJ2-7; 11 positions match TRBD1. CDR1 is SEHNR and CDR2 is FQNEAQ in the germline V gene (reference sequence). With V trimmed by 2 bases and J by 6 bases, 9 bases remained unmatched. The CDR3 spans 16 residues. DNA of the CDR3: TGTGCCAGCAGCTTAATCTTGGGGACAGGGGGTTTCGAGCAGTACTTC. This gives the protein CASSLILGTGGFEQYF.

CDR3 nucleotide sequence: TGTGCCAGCAGGGGCCTCGGGGAGCTGTTTTTT. Amino acids: CASRGLGELFF. The V and J genes are TRBV6-6 and TRBJ2-2, with D unclear. The CDR3 spans 11 residues. CDR1 and CDR2 (germline): MNHNY, SVGAGI (reference sequence). The V gene lost 6 bases and the J gene lost 7 bases, with 6 bases spanning the gap.

The CDR3 DNA follows: TGTGCCAGCAGCCGTAGCGGGTCGAACACCGGGGAGCTGTTTTTT. Its translation: CASSRSGSNTGELFF. The rearrangement links TRBV9 to TRBJ2-2; 7 nucleotides line up with TRBD2. V was pared by 4 bases and J by 0 bases, with 3 bases of the junction left unmatched. The V gene's germline CDR1 is SGDLS and CDR2 YYNGEE. This CDR3 has 15 residues. Variable domain in full (rest from reference TRBV9 and TRBJ2-2): DSGVTQTPKHLITATGQRVTLRCSPRSGDLSVYWYQQSLDQGLQFLIQYYNGEERAKGNILERFSAQQFPDLHSELNLSSLELGDSALYFCASSRSGSNTGELFFGEGSRLTVL.